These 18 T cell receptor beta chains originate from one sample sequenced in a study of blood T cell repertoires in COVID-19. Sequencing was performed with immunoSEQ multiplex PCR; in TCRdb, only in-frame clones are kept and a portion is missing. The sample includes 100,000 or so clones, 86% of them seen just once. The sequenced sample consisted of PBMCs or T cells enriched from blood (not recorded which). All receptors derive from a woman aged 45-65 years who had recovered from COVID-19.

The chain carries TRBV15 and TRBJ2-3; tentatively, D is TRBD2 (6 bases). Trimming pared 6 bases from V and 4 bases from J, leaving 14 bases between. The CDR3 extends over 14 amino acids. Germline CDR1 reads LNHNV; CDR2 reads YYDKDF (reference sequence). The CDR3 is CATSTGSFADTQYF. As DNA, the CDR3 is TGTGCCACCAGTACCGGGAGTTTTGCAGATACGCAGTATTTT. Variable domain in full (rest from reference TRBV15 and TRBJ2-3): DAMVIQNPRYQVTQFGKPVTLSCSQTLNHNVMYWYQQKSSQAPKLLFHYYDKDFNNEADTPDNFQSRRPNTSFCFLDIRSPGLGDTAMYLCATSTGSFADTQYFGPGTRLTVL.

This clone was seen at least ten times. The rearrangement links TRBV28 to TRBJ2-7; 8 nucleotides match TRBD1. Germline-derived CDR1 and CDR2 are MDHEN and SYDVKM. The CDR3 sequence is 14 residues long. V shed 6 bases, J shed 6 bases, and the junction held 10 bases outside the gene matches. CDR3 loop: CASSQTGDLIEQYF. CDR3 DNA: TGTGCCAGCAGCCAGACAGGGGACCTCATCGAGCAGTACTTC.

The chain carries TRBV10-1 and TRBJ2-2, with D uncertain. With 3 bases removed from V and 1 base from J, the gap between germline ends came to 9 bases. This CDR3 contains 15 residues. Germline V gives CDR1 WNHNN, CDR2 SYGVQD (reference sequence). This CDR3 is CASSESRLNTGELFF. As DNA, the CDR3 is TGCGCCAGCAGTGAATCGAGGCTGAACACCGGGGAGCTGTTTTTT.

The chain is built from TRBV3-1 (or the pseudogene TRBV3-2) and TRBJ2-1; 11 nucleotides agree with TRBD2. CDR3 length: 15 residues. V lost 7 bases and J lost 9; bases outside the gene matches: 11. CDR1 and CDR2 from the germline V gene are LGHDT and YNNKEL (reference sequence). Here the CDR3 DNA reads TGTGCCAGCACCCTAGGGACTAGCGGAGGGGTTGAGCAGTTCTTC. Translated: CASTLGTSGGVEQFF.

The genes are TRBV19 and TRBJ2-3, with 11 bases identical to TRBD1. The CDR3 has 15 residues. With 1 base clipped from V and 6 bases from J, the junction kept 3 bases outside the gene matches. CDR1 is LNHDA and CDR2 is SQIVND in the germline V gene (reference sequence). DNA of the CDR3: TGTGCCAGTAGTATAGTAGGGACAGGGGGTGATACGCAGTATTTT. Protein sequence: CASSIVGTGGDTQYF.

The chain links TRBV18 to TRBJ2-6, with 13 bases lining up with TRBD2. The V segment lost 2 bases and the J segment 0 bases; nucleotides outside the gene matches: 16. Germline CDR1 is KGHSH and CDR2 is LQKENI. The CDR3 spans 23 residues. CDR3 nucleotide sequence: TGTGCCAGCTCACCAGACCTTCCGGGACTAGCGGGGCTAGTGGGCTCTGGGGCCAACGTCCTGACTTTC. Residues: CASSPDLPGLAGLVGSGANVLTF.

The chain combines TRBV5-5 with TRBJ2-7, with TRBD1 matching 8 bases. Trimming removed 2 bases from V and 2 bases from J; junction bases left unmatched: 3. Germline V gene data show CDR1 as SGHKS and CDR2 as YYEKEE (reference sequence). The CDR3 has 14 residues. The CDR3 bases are TGTGCCAGCAGCTTAGAACAGGGGGCCTACGAGCAGTACTTC. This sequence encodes CASSLEQGAYEQYF.

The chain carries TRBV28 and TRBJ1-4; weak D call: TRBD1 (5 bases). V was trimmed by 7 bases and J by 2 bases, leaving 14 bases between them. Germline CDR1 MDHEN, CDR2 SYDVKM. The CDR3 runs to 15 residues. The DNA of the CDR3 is TGTGCCAGCACTCGATTGGGGCGGACTAATGAAAAACTGTTTTTT. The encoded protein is CASTRLGRTNEKLFF.

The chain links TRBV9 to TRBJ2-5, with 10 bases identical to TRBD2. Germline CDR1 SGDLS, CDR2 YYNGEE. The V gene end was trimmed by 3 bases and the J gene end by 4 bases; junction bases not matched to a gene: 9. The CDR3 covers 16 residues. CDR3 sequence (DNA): TGTGCCAGCAGCGCGCGCTTGGGACTAGCGTTAGAGACCCAGTACTTC. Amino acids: CASSARLGLALETQYF.

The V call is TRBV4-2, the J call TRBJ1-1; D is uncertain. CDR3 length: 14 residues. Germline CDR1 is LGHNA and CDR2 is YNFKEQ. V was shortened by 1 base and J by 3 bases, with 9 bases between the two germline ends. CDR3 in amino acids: CASSQGYRDTEAFF. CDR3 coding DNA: TGTGCCAGCAGCCAAGGCTACCGGGACACTGAAGCTTTCTTT.

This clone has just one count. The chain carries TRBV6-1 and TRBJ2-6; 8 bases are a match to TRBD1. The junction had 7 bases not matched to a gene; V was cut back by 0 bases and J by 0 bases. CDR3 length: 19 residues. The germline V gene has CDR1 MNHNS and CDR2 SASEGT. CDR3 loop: CASSEAGWTGPSGANVLTF. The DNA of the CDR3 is TGTGCCAGCAGTGAAGCCGGTTGGACAGGGCCCTCTGGGGCCAACGTCCTGACTTTC.

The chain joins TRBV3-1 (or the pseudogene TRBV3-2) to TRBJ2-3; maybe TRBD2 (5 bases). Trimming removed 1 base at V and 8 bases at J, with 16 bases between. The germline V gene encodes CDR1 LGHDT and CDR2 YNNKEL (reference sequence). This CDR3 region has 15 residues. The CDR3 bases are TGTGCCAGCAGCCAAGCGGTCCTAGCTGCTGGTACGCAGTATTTT. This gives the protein CASSQAVLAAGTQYF.

CDR3 in amino acids: CASSTQQNTEAFF. The CDR3 DNA sequence: TGTGCCAGCAGCACCCAACAGAACACTGAAGCTTTCTTT. The rearrangement joins TRBV7-6 to TRBJ1-1; D remains ambiguous. The CDR3 length is 13 residues. Germline-derived CDR1 and CDR2 are SGHVS and FNYEAQ. With 5 bases removed from V and 1 base from J, the gap between germline ends came to 8 bases.

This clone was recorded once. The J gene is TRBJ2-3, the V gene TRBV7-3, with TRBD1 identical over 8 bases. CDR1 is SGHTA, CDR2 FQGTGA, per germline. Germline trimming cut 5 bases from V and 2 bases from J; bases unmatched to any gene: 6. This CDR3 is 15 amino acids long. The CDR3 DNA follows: TGTGCCAGCAGCACCGGACAGGGCGACACAGATACGCAGTATTTT. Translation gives CASSTGQGDTDTQYF.

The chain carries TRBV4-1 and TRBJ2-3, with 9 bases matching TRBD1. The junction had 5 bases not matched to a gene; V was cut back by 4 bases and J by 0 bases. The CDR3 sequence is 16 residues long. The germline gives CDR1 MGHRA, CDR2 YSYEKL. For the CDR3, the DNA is TGCGCCAGCAGCCGGGGACAGGGAACTAGCACAGATACGCAGTATTTT. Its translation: CASSRGQGTSTDTQYF.

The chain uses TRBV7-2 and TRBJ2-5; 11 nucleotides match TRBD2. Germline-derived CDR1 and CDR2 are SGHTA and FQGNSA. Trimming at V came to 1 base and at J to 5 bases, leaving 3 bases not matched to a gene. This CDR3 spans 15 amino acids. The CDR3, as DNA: TGTGCCAGCAGCTTAGGACTAGCGGGATTTGAGACCCAGTACTTC. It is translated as CASSLGLAGFETQYF.

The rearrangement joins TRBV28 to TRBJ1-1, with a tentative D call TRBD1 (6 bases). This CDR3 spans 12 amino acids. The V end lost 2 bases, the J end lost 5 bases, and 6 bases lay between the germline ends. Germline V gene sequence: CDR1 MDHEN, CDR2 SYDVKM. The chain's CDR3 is CASSLRGTEAFF. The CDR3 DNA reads TGTGCCAGCAGTTTAAGGGGGACTGAAGCTTTCTTT.

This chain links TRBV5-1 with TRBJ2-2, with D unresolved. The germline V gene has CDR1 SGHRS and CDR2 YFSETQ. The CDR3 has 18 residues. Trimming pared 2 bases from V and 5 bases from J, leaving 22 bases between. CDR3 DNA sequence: TGCGCCAGCAGCTTTCAGGTCACTCGGCGAGTAAGGACCGGGGAGCTGTTTTTT. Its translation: CASSFQVTRRVRTGELFF.